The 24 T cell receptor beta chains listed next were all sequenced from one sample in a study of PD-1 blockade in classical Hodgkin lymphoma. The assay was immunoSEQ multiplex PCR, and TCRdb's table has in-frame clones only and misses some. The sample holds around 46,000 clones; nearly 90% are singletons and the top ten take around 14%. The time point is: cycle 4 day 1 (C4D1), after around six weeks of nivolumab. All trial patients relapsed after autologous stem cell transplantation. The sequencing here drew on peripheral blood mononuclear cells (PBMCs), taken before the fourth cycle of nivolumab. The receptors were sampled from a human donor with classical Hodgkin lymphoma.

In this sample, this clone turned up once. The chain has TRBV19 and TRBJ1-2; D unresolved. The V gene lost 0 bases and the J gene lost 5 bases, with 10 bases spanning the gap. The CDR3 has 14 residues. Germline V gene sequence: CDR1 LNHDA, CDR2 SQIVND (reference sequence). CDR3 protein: CASSIDKTVYGYTF. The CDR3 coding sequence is TGTGCCAGTAGTATAGATAAGACGGTATATGGCTACACCTTC.

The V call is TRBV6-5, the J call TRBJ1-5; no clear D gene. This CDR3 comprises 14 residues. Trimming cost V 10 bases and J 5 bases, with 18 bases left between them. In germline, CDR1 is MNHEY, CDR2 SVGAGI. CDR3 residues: CATCRRVGYQPQHF. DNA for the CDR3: TGTGCCACCTGTCGGAGGGTCGGTTATCAGCCCCAGCATTTT.

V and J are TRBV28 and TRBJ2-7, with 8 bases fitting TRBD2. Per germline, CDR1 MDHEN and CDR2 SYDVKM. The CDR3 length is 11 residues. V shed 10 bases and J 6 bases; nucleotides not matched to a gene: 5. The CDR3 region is CATSGSREQYF. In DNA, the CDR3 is TGTGCCACCAGCGGGAGCCGCGAGCAGTACTTC. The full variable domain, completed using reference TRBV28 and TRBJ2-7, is DVKVTQSSRYLVKRTGEKVFLECVQDMDHENMFWYRQDPGLGLRLIYFSYDVKMKEKGDIPEGYSVSREKKERFSLILESASTNQTSMYLCATSGSREQYFGPGTRLTVT.

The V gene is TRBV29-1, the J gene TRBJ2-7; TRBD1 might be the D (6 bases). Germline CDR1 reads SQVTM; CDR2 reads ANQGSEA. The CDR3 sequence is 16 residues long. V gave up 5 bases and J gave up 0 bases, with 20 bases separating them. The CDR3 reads CSVTGPLAVGSYEQYF. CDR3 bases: TGCAGCGTTACAGGGCCCTTAGCAGTAGGCTCCTACGAGCAGTACTTC.

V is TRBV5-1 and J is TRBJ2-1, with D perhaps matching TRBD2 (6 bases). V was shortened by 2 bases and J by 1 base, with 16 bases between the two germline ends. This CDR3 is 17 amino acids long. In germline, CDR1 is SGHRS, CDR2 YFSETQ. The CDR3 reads CASSFPMEGISYNEQFF. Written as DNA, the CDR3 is TGCGCCAGCAGCTTCCCTATGGAGGGGATTTCCTACAATGAGCAGTTCTTC.

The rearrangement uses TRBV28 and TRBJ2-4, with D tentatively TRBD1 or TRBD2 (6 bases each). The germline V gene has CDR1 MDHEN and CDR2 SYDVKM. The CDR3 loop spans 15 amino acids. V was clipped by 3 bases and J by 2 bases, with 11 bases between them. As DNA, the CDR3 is TGTGCCAGCAGTTTGGTCGGGGGCCCCAAAAACATTCAGTACTTC. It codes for CASSLVGGPKNIQYF.

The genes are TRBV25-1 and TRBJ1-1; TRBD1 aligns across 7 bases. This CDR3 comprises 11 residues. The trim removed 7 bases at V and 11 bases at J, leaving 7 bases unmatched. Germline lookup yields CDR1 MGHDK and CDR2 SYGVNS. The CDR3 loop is CASTLQGDAFF. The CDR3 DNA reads TGTGCCAGCACCCTTCAGGGGGACGCTTTCTTT.

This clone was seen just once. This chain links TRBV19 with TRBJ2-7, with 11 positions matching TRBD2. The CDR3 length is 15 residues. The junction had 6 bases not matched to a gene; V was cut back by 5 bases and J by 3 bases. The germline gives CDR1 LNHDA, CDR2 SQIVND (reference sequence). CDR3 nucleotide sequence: TGTGCCAGTAGTTCATCCGGGACTAGCGGCTACGAGCAGTACTTC. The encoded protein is CASSSSGTSGYEQYF. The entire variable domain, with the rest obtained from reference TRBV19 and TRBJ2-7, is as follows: DGGITQSPKYLFRKEGQNVTLSCEQNLNHDAMYWYRQDPGQGLRLIYYSQIVNDFQKGDIAEGYSVSREKKESFPLTVTSAQKNPTAFYLCASSSSGTSGYEQYFGPGTRLTVT.

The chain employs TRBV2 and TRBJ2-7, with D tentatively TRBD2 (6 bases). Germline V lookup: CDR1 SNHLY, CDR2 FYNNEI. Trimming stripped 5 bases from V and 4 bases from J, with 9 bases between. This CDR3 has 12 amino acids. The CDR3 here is CASSLAGYEQYF. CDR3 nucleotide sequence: TGTGCCAGCAGTCTGGCGGGATACGAGCAGTACTTC.

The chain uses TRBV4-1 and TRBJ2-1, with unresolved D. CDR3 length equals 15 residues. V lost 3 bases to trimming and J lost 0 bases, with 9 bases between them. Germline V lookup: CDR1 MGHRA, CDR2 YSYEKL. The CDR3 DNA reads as TGCGCCAGCAGCCAGGCGGAATTCTCCTACAATGAGCAGTTCTTC. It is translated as CASSQAEFSYNEQFF.

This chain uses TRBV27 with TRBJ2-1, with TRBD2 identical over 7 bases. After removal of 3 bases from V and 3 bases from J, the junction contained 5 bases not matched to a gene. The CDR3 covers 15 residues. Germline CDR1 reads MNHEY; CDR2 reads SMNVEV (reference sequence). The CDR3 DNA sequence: TGTGCCAGCAGTTTGGGGCGGGGGATCTACAATGAGCAGTTCTTC. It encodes CASSLGRGIYNEQFF.

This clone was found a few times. CDR3 residues: CASGLVLAGGGTSTDTQYF. CDR3 DNA: TGTGCTAGTGGTTTGGTTCTAGCGGGAGGGGGAACTAGCACAGATACGCAGTATTTT. The chain links TRBV12-5 to TRBJ2-3, with 12 bases aligning to TRBD2. This CDR3 is 19 amino acids long. Germline CDR1 and CDR2: LGHNT and FRNRAP. V was clipped by 0 bases and J by 0 bases; unmatched bases: 7. Variable domain in full (rest from reference TRBV12-5 and TRBJ2-3): DARVTQTPRHKVTEMGQEVTMRCQPILGHNTVFWYRQTMMQGLELLAYFRNRAPLDDSGMPKDRFSAEMPDATLATLKIQPSEPRDSAVYFCASGLVLAGGGTSTDTQYFGPGTRLTVL.

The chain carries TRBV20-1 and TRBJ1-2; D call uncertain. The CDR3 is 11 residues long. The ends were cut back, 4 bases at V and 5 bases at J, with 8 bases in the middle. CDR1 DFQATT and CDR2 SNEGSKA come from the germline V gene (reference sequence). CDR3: CSATGDYGYTF. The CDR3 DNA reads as TGCAGTGCTACCGGGGATTATGGCTACACCTTC.

The CDR3 DNA follows: TGTGCCAGCAGCAAAGACAGGGGGGGCTCCTACGAGCAGTACTTC. Translating gives CASSKDRGGSYEQYF. V is TRBV9 and J is TRBJ2-7, with TRBD1 matching over 9 bases. The CDR3 totals 15 residues. The trim removed 4 bases at V and 0 bases at J, leaving 5 bases unmatched. From germline, CDR1 is SGDLS and CDR2 YYNGEE.

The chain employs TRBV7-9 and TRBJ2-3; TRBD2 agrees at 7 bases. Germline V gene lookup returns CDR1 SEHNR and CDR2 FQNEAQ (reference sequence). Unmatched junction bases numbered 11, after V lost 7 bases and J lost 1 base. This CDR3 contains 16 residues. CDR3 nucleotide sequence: TGTGCCAGCACACCCCTCTCCGCGGGGGGCACAGATACGCAGTATTTT. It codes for CASTPLSAGGTDTQYF.

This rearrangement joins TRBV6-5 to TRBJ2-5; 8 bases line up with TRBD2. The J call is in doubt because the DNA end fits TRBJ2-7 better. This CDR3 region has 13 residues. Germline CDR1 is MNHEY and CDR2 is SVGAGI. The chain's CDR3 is CASSSSGLYEQYF. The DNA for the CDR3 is TGTGCCAGCAGCTCTAGCGGGCTCTACGAGCAGTACTTC.

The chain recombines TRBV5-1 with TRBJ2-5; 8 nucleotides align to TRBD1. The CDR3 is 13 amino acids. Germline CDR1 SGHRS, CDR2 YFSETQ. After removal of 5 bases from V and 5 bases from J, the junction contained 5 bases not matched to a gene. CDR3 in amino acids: CASRWTGPETQYF. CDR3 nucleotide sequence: TGCGCCAGCAGATGGACAGGGCCGGAGACCCAGTACTTC.

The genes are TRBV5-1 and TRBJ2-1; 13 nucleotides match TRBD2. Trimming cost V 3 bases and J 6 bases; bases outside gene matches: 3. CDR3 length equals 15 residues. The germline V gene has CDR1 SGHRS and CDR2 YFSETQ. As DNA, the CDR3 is TGCGCCAGCAGCTCGGGACTAGCGGGAACCAATGAGCAGTTCTTC. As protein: CASSSGLAGTNEQFF.

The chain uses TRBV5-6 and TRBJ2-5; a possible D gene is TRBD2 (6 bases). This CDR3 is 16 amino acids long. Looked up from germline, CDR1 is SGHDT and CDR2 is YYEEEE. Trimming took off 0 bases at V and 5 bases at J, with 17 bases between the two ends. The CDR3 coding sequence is TGTGCCAGCAGCTTGGGAATTCGGCGGGATGGTGAGACCCAGTACTTC. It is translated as CASSLGIRRDGETQYF.

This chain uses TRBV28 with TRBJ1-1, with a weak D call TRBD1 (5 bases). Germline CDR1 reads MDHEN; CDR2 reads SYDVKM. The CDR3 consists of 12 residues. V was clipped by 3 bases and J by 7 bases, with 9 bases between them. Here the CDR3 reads CASSLDKDEAFF. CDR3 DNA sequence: TGTGCCAGCAGTTTGGACAAAGATGAAGCTTTCTTT.

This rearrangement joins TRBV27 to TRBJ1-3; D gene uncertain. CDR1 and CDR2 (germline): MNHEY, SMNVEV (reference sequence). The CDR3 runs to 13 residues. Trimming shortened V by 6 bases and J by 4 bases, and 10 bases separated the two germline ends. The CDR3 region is CASSPHQGNTIYF. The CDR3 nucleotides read TGTGCCAGCAGCCCTCATCAGGGAAACACCATATATTTT.

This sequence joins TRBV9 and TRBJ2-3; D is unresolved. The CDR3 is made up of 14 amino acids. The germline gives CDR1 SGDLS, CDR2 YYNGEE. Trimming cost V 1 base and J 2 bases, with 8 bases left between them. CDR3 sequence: CASSVRGVTDTQYF. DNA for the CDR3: TGTGCCAGCAGCGTACGAGGCGTCACAGATACGCAGTATTTT.

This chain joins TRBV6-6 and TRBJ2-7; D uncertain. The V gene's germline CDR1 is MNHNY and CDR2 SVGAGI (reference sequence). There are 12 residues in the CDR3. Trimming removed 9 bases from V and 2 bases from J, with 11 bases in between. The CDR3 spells CASEAVTYEQYF. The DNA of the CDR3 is TGTGCCAGTGAGGCAGTTACCTACGAGCAGTACTTC.

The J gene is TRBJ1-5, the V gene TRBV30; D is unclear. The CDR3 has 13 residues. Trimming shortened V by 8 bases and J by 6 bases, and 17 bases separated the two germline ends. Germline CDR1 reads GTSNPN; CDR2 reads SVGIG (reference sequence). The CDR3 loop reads CAGPYCHPQPQHF. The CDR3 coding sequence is TGTGCCGGACCCTATTGCCACCCTCAGCCCCAGCATTTT.